This is a list of T cell receptor beta chains from one sample in a study of blood T cells in healthy people across ages. A single record per CDR3 protein comes from TCRdb applying MiXCR to the 5' RACE reads. The table has approximately 900,000 distinct CDR3 sequences, under 35% seen once. These same records also appear under a second study, on T cells of mothers and their children.

The material sequenced was blood. These receptor sequences come from a woman aged 40 to 50 in good health. Both conserved end residues are part of each CDR3. The D gene is left open where the match is weak. Not every row has a clone size; where given, it reads once, few, many or a size class.

J,size,length,D,V,CDR3,DNA
TRBJ2-7,.,13,.,TRBV12-3/TRBV12-4,CASSFPYTYEQYF,TGTGCCAGCAGTTTTCCCTACACGTACGAGCAGTACTTC
TRBJ1-1,.,15,.,TRBV7-9,CASSLNPDRNTEAFF,TGTGCCAGCAGCTTAAACCCAGACAGGAACACTGAAGCTTTCTTT
TRBJ1-2,.,13,.,TRBV18,CASSALGDYGYTF,TGTGCCAGCTCCGCCCTGGGGGATTATGGCTACACCTTC
TRBJ2-7,many,14,.,TRBV28,CASSLLGISYEQYF,TGTGCCAGCAGTTTACTGGGGATCTCCTACGAGCAGTACTTC
TRBJ2-7,few,15,.,TRBV20-1,CSARSPGRAAYEQYF,TGCAGTGCTAGGTCCCCGGGCAGGGCCGCCTACGAGCAGTACTTC
TRBJ2-7,few,13,.,TRBV7-9,CASSSGAYYEQYF,TGTGCCAGCAGCTCAGGGGCATACTACGAGCAGTACTTC
TRBJ2-7,few,13,.,TRBV11-1,CASSLGVAREQYF,TGTGCCAGCAGCCTAGGGGTAGCGCGCGAGCAGTACTTC
TRBJ2-7,many,13,.,TRBV20-1,CSSWTRGSYEQYF,TGCAGTTCATGGACCCGTGGATCCTACGAGCAGTACTTC
TRBJ2-7,many,18,.,TRBV3-1,CASSQGRDPRYDSYEQYF,TGTGCCAGCAGCCAAGGCCGGGACCCCCGATACGATTCCTACGAGCAGTACTTC
TRBJ1-2,.,14,.,TRBV5-1,CASSLEAVLDGYTF,TGCGCCAGCAGCTTGGAGGCAGTGTTGGATGGCTACACCTTC
TRBJ1-1,.,14,.,TRBV29-1,CSVEVGSLNTEAFF,TGCAGCGTTGAAGTAGGTAGTCTGAACACTGAAGCTTTCTTT
TRBJ2-3,few,15,.,TRBV28,CASAKSRGPTDTQYF,TGTGCCAGCGCTAAGTCGCGGGGCCCCACAGATACGCAGTATTTT
TRBJ2-5,many,14,.,TRBV5-1,CASSHRALQETQYF,TGCGCCAGCAGCCACAGGGCGCTTCAAGAGACCCAGTACTTC
TRBJ2-5,.,17,.,TRBV20-1,CSARDIDRIDSRETQYF,TGCAGTGCTAGAGATATTGACAGGATCGACTCTCGGGAGACCCAGTACTTC
TRBJ2-5,.,13,.,TRBV7-9,CASTDDWAETQYF,TGTGCCAGCACCGACGATTGGGCGGAGACCCAGTACTTC
TRBJ2-7,once,16,.,TRBV5-1,CASSLFPAGGGLEQYF,TGCGCCAGCAGCTTGTTTCCGGCAGGGGGAGGGCTCGAGCAGTACTTC
TRBJ2-7,many,16,TRBD1,TRBV6-5,CASSAAGTAKPYEQYF,TGTGCCAGCAGTGCCGCCGGGACAGCGAAACCCTACGAGCAGTACTTC
TRBJ2-5,.,16,TRBD1,TRBV7-9,CASSSNRDREPETQYF,TGTGCCAGCAGCTCTAACCGGGACAGAGAACCAGAGACCCAGTACTTC
TRBJ2-7,.,15,TRBD2,TRBV5-8,CASSLGLAEFYEQYF,TGTGCCAGCAGCTTGGGCCTAGCGGAGTTCTACGAGCAGTACTTC
TRBJ2-5,few,13,.,TRBV7-2,CASSLAPTVRQYF,TGTGCCAGCAGCTTAGCGCCGACGGTTCGGCAGTACTTC
TRBJ1-3,.,14,.,TRBV4-3,CASSYRVAGNTIYF,TGCGCCAGCAGCTACAGGGTTGCCGGAAACACCATATATTTT
TRBJ2-5,.,12,.,TRBV30,CAWSRSQETQYF,TGTGCCTGGAGTAGAAGTCAAGAGACCCAGTACTTC
TRBJ2-7,.,15,.,TRBV27,CASSLRRGSGYEQYF,TGTGCCAGCAGTTTAAGGAGGGGGAGCGGCTACGAGCAGTACTTC
TRBJ2-4,.,13,.,TRBV19,CASSINRRTEQYF,TGTGCCAGTAGTATAAACAGGAGAACTGAGCAGTACTTC
TRBJ1-1,few,15,TRBD1,TRBV5-1,CASSPPGQAGREAFF,TGCGCCAGCAGCCCGCCGGGACAGGCAGGACGGGAAGCTTTCTTT
TRBJ2-7,many,16,.,TRBV28,CASSFGVIEGRAEQYF,TGTGCCAGCAGTTTTGGAGTGATCGAGGGAAGGGCCGAGCAGTACTTC
TRBJ2-7,.,16,TRBD2,TRBV10-3,CAISVGLVGLNGEQYF,TGTGCCATCAGTGTAGGACTAGTGGGGCTTAACGGCGAGCAGTACTTC
TRBJ2-5,.,16,.,TRBV7-9,CASSLFGGHNQETQYF,TGTGCCAGCAGCTTATTTGGGGGACACAACCAAGAGACCCAGTACTTC
TRBJ1-1,few,14,TRBD1,TRBV29-1,CSVEIGQGSTEAFF,TGCAGCGTTGAAATAGGACAGGGGTCCACTGAAGCTTTCTTT
TRBJ1-2,.,12,.,TRBV12-3/TRBV12-4,CASSLVPGGYTF,TGTGCCAGCAGTTTAGTTCCGGGGGGCTACACCTTC
TRBJ2-4,many,14,.,TRBV5-4,CASSLESRKNIQYF,TGTGCCAGCAGCTTAGAGAGCCGTAAAAACATTCAGTACTTC
TRBJ1-2,.,13,.,TRBV27,CASSSRWYYGYTF,TGTGCCAGCAGTTCTCGATGGTACTATGGCTACACCTTC
TRBJ2-7,.,15,.,TRBV9,CASSGPQGGDYEQYF,TGTGCCAGCAGCGGACCTCAGGGAGGAGACTACGAGCAGTACTTC
TRBJ1-2,few,13,.,TRBV4-3,CASSQGLAGGYTF,TGCGCCAGCAGCCAAGGGTTAGCGGGGGGCTACACCTTC
TRBJ2-3,few,16,TRBD1,TRBV5-6,CASSFDRVFGTDTQYF,TGTGCCAGCAGCTTTGACAGGGTTTTTGGCACAGATACGCAGTATTTT
TRBJ2-3,.,14,.,TRBV28,CASSLGDSPATQYF,TGTGCCAGCAGTTTAGGGGACTCCCCGGCTACGCAGTATTTT
TRBJ2-5,many,14,.,TRBV6-6,CASRRTRGQETQYF,TGTGCCAGCAGACGTACGAGGGGGCAAGAGACCCAGTACTTC
TRBJ2-1,few,16,TRBD1,TRBV25-1,CASSVKTGGLSNEQFF,TGTGCCAGCAGTGTGAAGACAGGGGGCCTTTCCAATGAGCAGTTCTTC
TRBJ1-1,few,12,.,TRBV28,CASSFTGPEAFF,TGTGCCAGCAGTTTTACCGGGCCTGAGGCTTTCTTT
TRBJ2-1,many,16,TRBD2,TRBV7-2,CASSLGPRGTYNEQFF,TGTGCCAGCAGCTTAGGGCCGCGGGGGACCTACAATGAGCAGTTCTTC
TRBJ2-7,.,13,.,TRBV20-1,CSARDRPADEQYF,TGCAGTGCTAGAGATAGACCCGCAGACGAGCAGTACTTC
TRBJ2-7,.,14,.,TRBV7-9,CASSFGTVDDEQYF,TGTGCCAGCAGTTTCGGGACGGTCGACGACGAGCAGTACTTC
TRBJ2-1,.,18,.,TRBV24-1,CATSDPSVGGALYNEQFF,TGTGCCACCAGTGATCCCAGCGTGGGGGGGGCTTTGTACAATGAGCAGTTCTTC
TRBJ2-7,many,15,.,TRBV10-3,CAISESGGPAHEQYF,TGTGCCATCAGTGAGTCTGGGGGGCCTGCCCACGAGCAGTACTTC
TRBJ2-5,.,14,.,TRBV28,CTSSFVGAQETQYF,TGTACCAGCAGTTTTGTGGGAGCCCAAGAGACCCAGTACTTC